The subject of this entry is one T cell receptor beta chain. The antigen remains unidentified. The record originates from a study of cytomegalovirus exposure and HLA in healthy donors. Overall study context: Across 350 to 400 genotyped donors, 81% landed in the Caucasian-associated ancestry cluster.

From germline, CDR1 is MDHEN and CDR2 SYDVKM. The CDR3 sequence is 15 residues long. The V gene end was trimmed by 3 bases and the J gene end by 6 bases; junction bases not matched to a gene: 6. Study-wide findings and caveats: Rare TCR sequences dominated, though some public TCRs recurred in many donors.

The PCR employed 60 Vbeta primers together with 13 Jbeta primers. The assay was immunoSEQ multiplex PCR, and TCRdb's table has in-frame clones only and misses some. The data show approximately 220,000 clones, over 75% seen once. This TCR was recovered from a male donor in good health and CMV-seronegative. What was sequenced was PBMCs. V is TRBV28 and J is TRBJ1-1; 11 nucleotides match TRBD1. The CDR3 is CASSFTGQGAAEAFF. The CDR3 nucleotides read TGTGCCAGCAGTTTCACCGGACAGGGGGCGGCTGAAGCTTTCTTT. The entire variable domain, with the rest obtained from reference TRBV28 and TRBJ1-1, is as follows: DVKVTQSSRYLVKRTGEKVFLECVQDMDHENMFWYRQDPGLGLRLIYFSYDVKMKEKGDIPEGYSVSREKKERFSLILESASTNQTSMYLCASSFTGQGAAEAFFGQGTRLTVV.